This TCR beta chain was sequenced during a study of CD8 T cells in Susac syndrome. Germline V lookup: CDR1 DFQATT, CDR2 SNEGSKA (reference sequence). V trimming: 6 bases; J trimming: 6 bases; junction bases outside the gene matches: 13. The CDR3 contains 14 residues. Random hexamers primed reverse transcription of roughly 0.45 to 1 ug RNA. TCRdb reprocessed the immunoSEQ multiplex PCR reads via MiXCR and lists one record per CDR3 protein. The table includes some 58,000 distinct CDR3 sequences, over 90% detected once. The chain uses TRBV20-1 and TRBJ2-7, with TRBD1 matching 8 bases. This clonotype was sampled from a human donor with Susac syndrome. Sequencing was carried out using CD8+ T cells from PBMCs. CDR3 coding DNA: TGCAGTGCCCCCGCAGGGGGCAGGTGTTGCGAGCAGTACTTC. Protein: CSAPAGGRCCEQYF.